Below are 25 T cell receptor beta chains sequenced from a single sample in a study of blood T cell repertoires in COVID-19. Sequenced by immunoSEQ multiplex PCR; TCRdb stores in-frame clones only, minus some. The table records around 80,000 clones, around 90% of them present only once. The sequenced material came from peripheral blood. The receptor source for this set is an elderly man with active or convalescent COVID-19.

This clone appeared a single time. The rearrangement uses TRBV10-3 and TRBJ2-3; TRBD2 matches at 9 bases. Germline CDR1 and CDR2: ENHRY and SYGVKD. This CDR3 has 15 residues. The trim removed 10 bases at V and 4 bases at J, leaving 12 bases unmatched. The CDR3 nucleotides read TGTGCCACCAGGGAACCGGGACTAGCTGCAGATACGCAGTATTTT. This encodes CATREPGLAADTQYF.

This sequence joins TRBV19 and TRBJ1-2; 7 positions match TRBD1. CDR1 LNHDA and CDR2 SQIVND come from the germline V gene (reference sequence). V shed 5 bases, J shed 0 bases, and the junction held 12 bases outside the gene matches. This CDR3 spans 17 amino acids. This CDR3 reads CASSPRDSKLANYGYTF. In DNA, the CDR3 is TGTGCCAGTAGTCCGCGGGACAGCAAACTAGCTAACTATGGCTACACCTTC.

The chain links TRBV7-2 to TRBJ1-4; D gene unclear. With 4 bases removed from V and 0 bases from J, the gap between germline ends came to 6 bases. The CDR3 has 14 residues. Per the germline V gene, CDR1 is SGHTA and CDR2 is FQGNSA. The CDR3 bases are TGTGCCAGCAGCTACCAGGCAACTAATGAAAAACTGTTTTTT. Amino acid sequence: CASSYQATNEKLFF.

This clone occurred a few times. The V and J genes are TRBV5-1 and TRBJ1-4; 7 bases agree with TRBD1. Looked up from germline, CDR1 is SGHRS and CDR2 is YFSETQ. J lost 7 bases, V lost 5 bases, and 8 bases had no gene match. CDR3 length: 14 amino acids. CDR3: CASRLQGLGEKLFF. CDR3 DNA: TGCGCCAGCAGGTTACAGGGGCTGGGTGAAAAACTGTTTTTT. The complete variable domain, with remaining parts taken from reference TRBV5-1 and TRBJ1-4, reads KAGVTQTPRYLIKTRGQQVTLSCSPISGHRSVSWYQQTPGQGLQFLFEYFSETQRNKGNFPGRFSGRQFSNSRSEMNVSTLELGDSALYLCASRLQGLGEKLFFGSGTQLSVL.

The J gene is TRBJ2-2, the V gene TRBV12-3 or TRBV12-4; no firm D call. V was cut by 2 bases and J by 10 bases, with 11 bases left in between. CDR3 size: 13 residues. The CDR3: CASSLSPTPELFF. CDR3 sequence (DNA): TGTGCCAGCAGTTTATCCCCGACACCGGAGCTGTTTTTT.

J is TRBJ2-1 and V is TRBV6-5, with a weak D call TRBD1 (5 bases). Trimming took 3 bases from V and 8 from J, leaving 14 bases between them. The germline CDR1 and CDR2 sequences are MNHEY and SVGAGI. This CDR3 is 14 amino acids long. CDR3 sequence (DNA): TGTGCCAGCAGTTATCGAGGCAGGGTGGATGAGCAGTTCTTC. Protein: CASSYRGRVDEQFF.

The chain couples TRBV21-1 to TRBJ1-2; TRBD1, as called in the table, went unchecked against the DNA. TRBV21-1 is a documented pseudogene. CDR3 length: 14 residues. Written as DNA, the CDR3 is TGTGCCAGCAGCGATCCGGGACATCTTTATGGCTACACCTTC. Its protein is CASSDPGHLYGYTF.

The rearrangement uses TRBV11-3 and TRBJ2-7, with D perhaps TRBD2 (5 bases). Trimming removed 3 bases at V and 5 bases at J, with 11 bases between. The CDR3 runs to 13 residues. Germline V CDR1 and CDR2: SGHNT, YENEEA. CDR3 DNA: TGTGCCAGCAGCTTTGGCCTAGCCGACGAGCAGTACGTC. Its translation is CASSFGLADEQYV.

CDR3: CASSIGLASGANVLTF. CDR3 sequence (DNA): TGTGCCAGTAGTATAGGCCTAGCGTCTGGGGCCAACGTCCTGACTTTC. This chain links TRBV19 with TRBJ2-6; tentatively, D is TRBD2 (6 bases). Germline V gene data show CDR1 as LNHDA and CDR2 as SQIVND (reference sequence). V was pared by 1 base and J by 1 base, with 8 bases between. This CDR3 region has 16 residues.

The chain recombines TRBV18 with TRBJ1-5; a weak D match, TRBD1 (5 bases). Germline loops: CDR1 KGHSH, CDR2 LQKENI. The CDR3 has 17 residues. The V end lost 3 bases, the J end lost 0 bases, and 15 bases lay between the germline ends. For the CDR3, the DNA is TGTGCCAGCTCACCCACCTCTACAGGCCGTAGCAATCAGCCCCAGCATTTT. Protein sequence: CASSPTSTGRSNQPQHF.

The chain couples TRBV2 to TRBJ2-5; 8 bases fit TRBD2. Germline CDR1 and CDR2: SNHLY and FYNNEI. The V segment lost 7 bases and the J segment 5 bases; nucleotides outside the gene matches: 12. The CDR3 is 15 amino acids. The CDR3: CASKGTSGLMETQYF. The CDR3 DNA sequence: TGTGCCAGCAAAGGGACTAGTGGTCTAATGGAGACCCAGTACTTC.

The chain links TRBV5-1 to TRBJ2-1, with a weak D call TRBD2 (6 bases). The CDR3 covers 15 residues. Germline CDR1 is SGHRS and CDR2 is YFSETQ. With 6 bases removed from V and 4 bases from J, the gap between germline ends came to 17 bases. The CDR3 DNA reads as TGCGCCAGCACGAGACGGGGGACGGATTACAATGAGCAGTTCTTC. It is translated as CASTRRGTDYNEQFF.

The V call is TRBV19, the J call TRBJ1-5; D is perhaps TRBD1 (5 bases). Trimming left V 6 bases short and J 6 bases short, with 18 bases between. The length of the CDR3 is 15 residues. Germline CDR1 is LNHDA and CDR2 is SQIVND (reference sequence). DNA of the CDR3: TGTGCCAGTAGCCAACCCGCCGGGGGGAGTCAGCCCCAGCATTTT. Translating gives CASSQPAGGSQPQHF.

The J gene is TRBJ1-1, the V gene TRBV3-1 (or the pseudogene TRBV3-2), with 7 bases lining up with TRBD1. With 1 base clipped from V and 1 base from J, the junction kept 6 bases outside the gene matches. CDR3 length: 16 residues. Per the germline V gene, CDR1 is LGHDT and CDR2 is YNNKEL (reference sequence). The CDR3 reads CASSQGPSGGNTEAFF. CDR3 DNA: TGTGCCAGCAGCCAAGGCCCGTCAGGGGGGAACACTGAAGCTTTCTTT.

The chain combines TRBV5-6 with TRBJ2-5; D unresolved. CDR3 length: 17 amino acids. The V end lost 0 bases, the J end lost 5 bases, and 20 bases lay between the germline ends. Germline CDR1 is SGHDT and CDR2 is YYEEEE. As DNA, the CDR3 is TGTGCCAGCAGCTTGGCCTTGGCATCGTTTTCCGGGGAGACCCAGTACTTC. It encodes CASSLALASFSGETQYF.

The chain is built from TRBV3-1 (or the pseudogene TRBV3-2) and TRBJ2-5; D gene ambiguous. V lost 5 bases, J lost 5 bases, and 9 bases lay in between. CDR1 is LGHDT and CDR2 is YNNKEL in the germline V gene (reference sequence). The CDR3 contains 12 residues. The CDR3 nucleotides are TGTGCCAGCAGCTCCTCTGCGGAGACCCAGTACTTC. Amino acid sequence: CASSSSAETQYF.

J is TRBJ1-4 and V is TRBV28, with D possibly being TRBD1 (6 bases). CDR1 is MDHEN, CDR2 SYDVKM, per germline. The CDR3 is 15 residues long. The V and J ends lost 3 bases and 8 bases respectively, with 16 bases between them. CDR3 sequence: CASSFSDGQGEKLFF. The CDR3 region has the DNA TGTGCCAGCAGTTTCTCGGACGGGCAGGGGGAAAAACTGTTTTTT.

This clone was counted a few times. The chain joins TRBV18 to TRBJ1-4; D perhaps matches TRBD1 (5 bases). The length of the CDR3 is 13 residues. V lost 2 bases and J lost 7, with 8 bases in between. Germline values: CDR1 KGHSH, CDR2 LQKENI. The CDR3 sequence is CASSPGAGEKLFF. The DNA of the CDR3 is TGTGCCAGCTCACCAGGGGCCGGTGAAAAACTGTTTTTT.

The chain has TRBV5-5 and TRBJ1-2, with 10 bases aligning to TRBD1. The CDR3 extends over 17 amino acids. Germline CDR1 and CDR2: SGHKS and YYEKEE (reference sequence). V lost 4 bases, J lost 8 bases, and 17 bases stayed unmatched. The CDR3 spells CASSAGTGETFVTGYTF. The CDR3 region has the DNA TGTGCCAGCAGCGCCGGGACAGGGGAGACTTTCGTCACGGGCTACACCTTC.

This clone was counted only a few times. The CDR3 is CAWREQGYGYTF. In DNA, the CDR3 is TGTGCCTGGAGGGAACAGGGATATGGCTACACCTTC. The V gene is TRBV30, the J gene TRBJ1-2; D may be TRBD1 (6 bases). Per the germline V gene, CDR1 is GTSNPN and CDR2 is SVGIG (reference sequence). With 3 bases removed from V and 5 bases from J, the gap between germline ends came to 10 bases. The CDR3 is 12 residues long.

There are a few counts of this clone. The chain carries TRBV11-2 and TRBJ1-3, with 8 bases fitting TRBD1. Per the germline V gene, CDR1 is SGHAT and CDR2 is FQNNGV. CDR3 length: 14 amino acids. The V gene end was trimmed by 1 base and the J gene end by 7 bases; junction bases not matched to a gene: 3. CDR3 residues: CASSLGTGKNTIYF. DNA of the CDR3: TGTGCCAGCAGCTTAGGGACAGGGAAGAACACCATATATTTT.

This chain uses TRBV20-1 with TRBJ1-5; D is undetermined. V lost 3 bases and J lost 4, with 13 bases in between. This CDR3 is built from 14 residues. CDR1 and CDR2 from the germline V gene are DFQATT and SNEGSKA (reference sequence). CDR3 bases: TGCAGTGCTAGTGGCCAAAGCCAAAATCAGCCCCAGCATTTT. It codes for CSASGQSQNQPQHF.

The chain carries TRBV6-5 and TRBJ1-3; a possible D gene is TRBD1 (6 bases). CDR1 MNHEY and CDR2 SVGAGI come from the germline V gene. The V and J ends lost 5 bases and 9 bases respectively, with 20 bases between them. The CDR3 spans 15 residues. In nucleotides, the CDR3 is TGTGCCAGCAGTCGCGAGGGAGGGGGAAGGGGCACCATATATTTT. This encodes CASSREGGGRGTIYF.

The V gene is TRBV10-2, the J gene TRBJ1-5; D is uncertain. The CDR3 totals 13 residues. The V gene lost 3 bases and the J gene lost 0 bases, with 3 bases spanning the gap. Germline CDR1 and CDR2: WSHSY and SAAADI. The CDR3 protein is CASSDNSNQPQHF. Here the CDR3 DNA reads TGCGCCAGCAGTGATAATAGCAATCAGCCCCAGCATTTT.

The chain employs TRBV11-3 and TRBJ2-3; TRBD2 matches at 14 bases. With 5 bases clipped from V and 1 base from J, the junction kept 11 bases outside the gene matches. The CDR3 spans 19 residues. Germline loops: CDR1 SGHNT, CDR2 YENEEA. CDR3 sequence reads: CASSPGLAGADEGTDTQYF. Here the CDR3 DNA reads TGTGCCAGCAGCCCGGGACTAGCGGGAGCGGATGAGGGCACAGATACGCAGTATTTT.